This T cell receptor (beta chain) was recovered during a study of T cells in Graves' hyperthyroidism and ophthalmopathy (dated by TCRdb to about 2019). Some background on the complete study: Peripheral blood samples were taken at the time of initial diagnosis, prior to any treatment. TCR V-J signatures able to tell the groups apart were searched for in a discovery cohort of 100 patients, of whom more than 40 had Graves' ophthalmopathy and around 57 had stable Graves' hyperthyroidism. Prospective prediction of ophthalmopathy was tested in an independent validation cohort of 18 hyperthyroidism patients and 17 patients who later progressed to ophthalmopathy. The 85 to 100 discovery patients were divided at random into training and test sets in a 7:3 ratio. In addition, the study compared T-cell repertoires in thyroid tissue and in blood from 6 or 7 Graves' hyperthyroidism patients. After sampling, hyperthyroidism patients received methimazole starting at 30 mg daily, and ophthalmopathy patients received high-dose intravenous methylprednisolone. According to the paper, TCR Vbeta CDR3 sequencing was carried out on over 130 peripheral blood samples, which came from approximately 43 ophthalmopathy, approximately 72 hyperthyroidism and 17 progressor patients. Broad study findings and their caveats: No statistical method was used to fix the sample size in advance, and group allocation was not hidden from the investigators. In cross-validation, a model built on a 13 V-J signature told ophthalmopathy apart from stable hyperthyroidism with under 90% sensitivity and about 81% specificity, and in testing the same model reached 80%/75%. Most expanded thyroid clonotypes (frequency above 0.001) were also detected in blood, suggesting blood repertoires may reflect thyroid immune responses. During validation, the model predicted progression to ophthalmopathy a median of around 6 months ahead of onset, with just under 71% sensitivity and 72.22% specificity.

Notes on this clonotype: Its cognate antigen has yet to be identified. There are no base qualities to consult, and no much larger clone falls within one base.

Including cysteine and phenylalanine, the CDR3 has 16 amino acids. Here the CDR3 DNA is all that survives: 48 bases in frame from base 1. For this chain, trimming is 5 bases at the V end and 0 bases at the J end, and the number of junction bases without a gene match is 10. CDR1 and CDR2 were assigned from the germline V gene as ENHRY and SYGVKD. The TCR beta CDR3 regions were amplified from RNA transcripts. The first round of RT-PCR for the TCR CDR3 was performed with the HTBI primer set and the Qiagen OneStep RT-PCR kit. A second multiplex PCR round built the libraries, followed by size selection and purification. Libraries were sequenced paired-end with 100 bp reads on an Illumina HiSeq2000. The authors' pipeline ran thus. SOAPnuke was used to process the raw data, with reads discarded if the reads contained adapters or uncalled bases, had a mean Phred below 15, or lacked an exact constant-primer or identifier match. COPE v1.2.5 was used to merge high-quality paired reads, and clonotypes were defined as unique nucleotide sequences. MiTCR v1.1 was used to align clonotypes to the IMGT TRBV, TRBD and TRBJ reference segments. Only V-J combinations with frequency above 0.0001, covering 99% to 99.2% of repertoires, were analysed. The TCS score was defined as the ratio of F50 (clonal expansion) to E x V (chaos), calculated using BLOSUM62-based TCRdist between CDR3 peptides within each V-J. Welch's t-statistics and random forest reduced 500 to 650 V-J features to 10 to 15, which were used in a naive Bayes classifier (R e1071). The similarity between thyroid and blood repertoires was quantified using the Morisita-Horn index. Using fastp at Q25 and MiXCR, TCRdb reprocessed the public reads and kept productive beta chains. Every distinct CDR3 protein forms one entry, paired with its most common genes and DNA. The V and J calls follow TCRdb's processing rather than the paper's. This sample has approximately 870,000 distinct CDR3 sequences in its table, and 38% of those were observed once. The top ten hold 8% to 9% of the sample.

Stable Graves' hyperthyroidism was defined as the absence of progression to ophthalmopathy over 18 months of follow-up. The hyperthyroidism patients were between 18 and 65 years old and newly diagnosed, with a disease duration of less than 2 months. Exclusion was applied to patients with uncontrolled infections, other autoimmune diseases, pregnancy or lactation. Diagnoses relied on clinical symptoms, serum thyroxine and TRAb, thyroid ultrasound and orbital computed tomography. PBMCs were isolated from 8 to 10 ml of fresh peripheral blood by Ficoll-Paque density gradient centrifugation. Total RNA was extracted using Trizol reagent, and RNA quality was assessed on an Agilent 2100 Bioanalyzer.

Here the chain combines TRBV10-3 and TRBJ2-7, with 7 bases matching TRBD1. The specimen was blood. The clonotype originates from a young man with Graves' hyperthyroidism. Here is the DNA: TGTGCCATCAGTTCAGGGGACAGAATCGACTCCTACGAGCAGTACTTC. Its translation is CAISSGDRIDSYEQYF.